These 10 T cell receptor beta chains were all obtained from the same sample, sequenced in a study of post-analysis software for immune sequencing data. Whole-study results and caveats: About 5 TRBV segments (TRBV5-6, TRBV5-1 and TRBV20-1 among them) occurred more frequently in patients than in controls.

These receptors have no identified antigens. Tagging with unique molecular identifiers was a feature of the TCR beta cDNA libraries. TCRdb reprocessed the PCR reads via MiXCR and lists one record per CDR3 protein. Of approximately 660,000 distinct CDR3 sequences in the sample, 55% to 60% were seen once. The sequenced sample consisted of blood. These receptors were collected from a girl aged 2-10 years with multiple sclerosis.

The V and J genes are TRBV5-1 and TRBJ1-1; the match to TRBD1 covers 7 bases. Germline CDR1 and CDR2: SGHRS and YFSETQ. The ends lost 0 bases at V and 6 bases at J; junction bases unmatched: 8. This CDR3 contains 15 residues. The CDR3, as DNA: TGCGCCAGCAGCTTGGCGGGTCAGGGGGGAGCTGAAGCTTTCTTT. It yields the protein CASSLAGQGGAEAFF.

The chain recombines TRBV20-1 with TRBJ2-1; D unclear. There are 12 residues in the CDR3. From germline, CDR1 is DFQATT and CDR2 SNEGSKA (reference sequence). The germline V and J ends were trimmed by 3 bases and 10 bases, with 13 bases remaining between them. The CDR3 spells CSARVGYGEQFF. The CDR3 DNA is TGCAGTGCTAGGGTGGGGTACGGGGAGCAGTTCTTC.

This chain uses TRBV3-1 with TRBJ2-1, with D hard to call. This CDR3 is 17 amino acids long. Trimming pared 1 base from V and 3 bases from J, leaving 16 bases between. Looked up from germline, CDR1 is LGHDT and CDR2 is YNNKEL (reference sequence). In DNA, the CDR3 is TGTGCCAGCAGCCAAGTTCTTCGGCTGGCGGACTACAATGAGCAGTTCTTC. It specifies CASSQVLRLADYNEQFF.

The chain is built from TRBV29-1 and TRBJ2-5; 8 nucleotides line up with TRBD1. There are 13 residues in the CDR3. V shed 3 bases and J 5 bases; nucleotides not matched to a gene: 5. Germline CDR1 and CDR2: SQVTM and ANQGSEA. The chain's CDR3 is CSVDRGRRETQYF. The CDR3 DNA follows: TGCAGCGTTGACAGGGGGCGTCGGGAGACCCAGTACTTC.

The sample holds a few counts of this clonotype. The V gene is TRBV20-1, the J gene TRBJ2-1; 9 bases map to TRBD2. The CDR3 runs to 16 residues. Trimming took 0 bases from V and 2 from J; bases not matched to a gene: 5. Germline CDR1 is DFQATT and CDR2 is SNEGSKA (reference sequence). The CDR3 protein is CSARDPGGRAYNEQFF. CDR3 DNA: TGCAGTGCTAGAGACCCTGGCGGGAGGGCCTACAATGAGCAGTTCTTC.

This clonotype was observed a few times. The rearrangement joins TRBV12-3 or TRBV12-4 to TRBJ1-1; D might be TRBD1 (5 bases). V was trimmed by 6 bases and J by 1 base, leaving 15 bases between them. CDR3 length: 15 residues. DNA for the CDR3: TGTGCCAGCAGGGGCCTTGGGACCACGAACACTGAAGCTTTCTTT. Protein product: CASRGLGTTNTEAFF.

The rearrangement uses TRBV6-5 and TRBJ2-7; 10 bases are shared with TRBD2. The J call is doubtful: the DNA matches TRBJ2-5 better. Germline assignment: CDR1 MNHEY and CDR2 SVGAGI. This CDR3 is built from 15 residues. The CDR3 here is CASSLQRGGVETQYF. In DNA form, the CDR3 reads TGTGCCAGCAGCCTTCAGCGGGGGGGCGTGGAGACCCAGTACTTC.

The chain employs TRBV6-5 and TRBJ2-5; unclear D gene. Trimming removed 0 bases at V and 0 bases at J, with 11 bases between. The CDR3 sequence is 16 residues long. Germline values: CDR1 MNHEY, CDR2 SVGAGI. CDR3 nucleotides: TGTGCCAGCAGTTACTCGAGTGGTGCGTACCAAGAGACCCAGTACTTC. The encoded protein is CASSYSSGAYQETQYF.

This clonotype was recorded a few times. The chain combines TRBV6-2 or TRBV6-3 with TRBJ2-3; 7 nucleotides line up with TRBD2. The CDR3 runs to 18 residues. J was trimmed by 4 bases and V by 0 bases; bases with no gene match: 13. In germline, CDR1 is MNHEY, CDR2 SVGEGT. The CDR3 DNA sequence: TGTGCCAGCAGTTACTCGCCTACGGGCGGGGGTTATGCAGATACGCAGTATTTT. Protein sequence: CASSYSPTGGGYADTQYF.

The chain has TRBV5-1 and TRBJ2-3, with 10 nucleotides matching TRBD1. The J segment lost 4 bases and the V segment lost 7 bases, leaving 3 bases of the junction unmatched. The CDR3 is 13 residues long. Per germline, CDR1 SGHRS and CDR2 YFSETQ. DNA of the CDR3: TGCGCCAGCGGACAGGGGGTTTCAGATACGCAGTATTTT. It yields the protein CASGQGVSDTQYF.